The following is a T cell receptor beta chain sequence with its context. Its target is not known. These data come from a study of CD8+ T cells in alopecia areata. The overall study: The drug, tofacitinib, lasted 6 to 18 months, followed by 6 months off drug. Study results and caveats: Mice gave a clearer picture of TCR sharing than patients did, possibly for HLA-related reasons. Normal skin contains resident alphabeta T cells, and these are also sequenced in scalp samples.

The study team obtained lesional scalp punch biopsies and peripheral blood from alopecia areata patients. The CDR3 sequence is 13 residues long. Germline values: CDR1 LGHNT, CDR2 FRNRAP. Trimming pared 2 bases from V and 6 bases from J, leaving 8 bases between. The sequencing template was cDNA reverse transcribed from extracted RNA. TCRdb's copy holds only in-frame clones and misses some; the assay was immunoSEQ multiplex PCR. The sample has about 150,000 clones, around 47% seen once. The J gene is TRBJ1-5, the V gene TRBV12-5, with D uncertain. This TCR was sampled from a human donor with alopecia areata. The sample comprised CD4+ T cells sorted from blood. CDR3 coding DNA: TGTGCTAGTGGTTTGTATAACGGTCAGCCCCAGCATTTT. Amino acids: CASGLYNGQPQHF.